Below are 19 T cell receptor beta chains sequenced from a single sample in a study of T cells in Graves' hyperthyroidism and ophthalmopathy. Amplification of TCR beta CDR3 regions was performed using RNA transcripts as template. The primer set for the first-round RT-PCR of the TCR CDR3 was HTBI. TCRdb passed the multiplex PCR reads through MiXCR, listing each CDR3 protein once. The repertoire has around 250,000 distinct CDR3 sequences, 14% to 15% of them found once; the top ten carry about an eighth. Sequenced: blood. The receptors shown here come from a woman aged 40 to 49 with Graves' hyperthyroidism that later progressed to Graves' ophthalmopathy.

As regards this clonotype: This may be a read error, as it is one base from a much larger clone. This chain links TRBV13 with TRBJ1-2; perhaps TRBD1 as D (5 bases). The ends were cut back, 5 bases at V and 5 bases at J, with 15 bases in the middle. The CDR3 totals 14 residues. The germline gives CDR1 PRHDT, CDR2 FYEKMQ (reference sequence). In nucleotides, the CDR3 is TGTGCCAGCAGCGGCGGGCCCGGGGGGTATGGCTACACCTTC. This gives the protein CASSGGPGGYGYTF.

This clonotype has at least ten counts. The rearrangement joins TRBV20-1 to TRBJ2-1, with 8 positions matching TRBD2. The CDR3 has 10 residues. Germline trimming cut 4 bases from V and 10 bases from J; bases unmatched to any gene: 0. Germline V gene sequence: CDR1 DFQATT, CDR2 SNEGSKA (reference sequence). The CDR3 here is CSATSGEQFF. The CDR3 nucleotides are TGCAGTGCTACTAGCGGGGAGCAGTTCTTC.

There are a few counts of this clonotype. The rearrangement joins TRBV20-1 to TRBJ2-1; 10 bases map to TRBD2. Germline trimming cut 2 bases from V and 10 bases from J; bases unmatched to any gene: 8. The length of the CDR3 is 14 residues. The germline gives CDR1 DFQATT, CDR2 SNEGSKA (reference sequence). CDR3 residues: CSARTSGRVWEQFF. The CDR3 DNA sequence: TGCAGTGCTAGAACCAGCGGGAGGGTGTGGGAGCAGTTCTTC.

The sample holds a few counts of this clonotype. At one of its ends the junction is not consistent with the germline gene, which may arise from a read error. V is TRBV7-9 and J is TRBJ2-3; D gene ambiguous. This CDR3 is 14 amino acids long. Germline V gives CDR1 SEHNR, CDR2 FQNEAQ (reference sequence). The CDR3 coding sequence is TGTGCCTGCAGCCGTTACCTGGCCACAGATACGCAGTATTTT. Protein: CACSRYLATDTQYF.

This clonotype has more than one count but fewer than ten. With a much larger clone just one base away, this may be a read error. The rearrangement uses TRBV7-6 and TRBJ2-1; TRBD2 matches 7 bases. The CDR3 has 18 residues. Trimming took 1 base from V and 6 from J; bases not matched to a gene: 15. Germline CDR1 SGHVS, CDR2 FNYEAQ. Here the CDR3 reads CASSLVSGPPLVSNEQFF. The CDR3 DNA reads as TGTGCCAGCAGCTTAGTTAGCGGGCCACCCTTGGTAAGCAATGAGCAGTTCTTC.

The V and J genes are TRBV11-1 and TRBJ1-1; perhaps TRBD1 as D (5 bases). The CDR3 totals 15 residues. Trimming removed 4 bases at V and 4 bases at J, with 16 bases between. Germline values: CDR1 SGHAT, CDR2 FQDESV (reference sequence). Here the CDR3 DNA reads TGTGCCAGCAGCTCCGTCCGGCAGGGAGGCACTGAAGCTTTCTTT. Translating gives CASSSVRQGGTEAFF.

This clonotype was picked up many times. The CDR3 loop reads CASSAKSGSGYNEQFF. CDR3 bases: TGTGCCAGCAGCGCCAAAAGCGGGAGTGGGTACAATGAGCAGTTCTTC. The chain couples TRBV7-3 to TRBJ2-1; TRBD2 aligns across 8 bases. From germline, CDR1 is SGHTA and CDR2 FQGTGA. The CDR3 spans 16 residues. The junction had 10 bases not matched to a gene; V was cut back by 5 bases and J by 4 bases.

The chain uses TRBV7-2 and TRBJ2-3; TRBD2 might be the D (5 bases). Germline CDR1 reads SGHTA; CDR2 reads FQGNSA. Trimming took off 3 bases at V and 7 bases at J, with 14 bases between the two ends. The CDR3 has 14 amino acids. The CDR3 reads CASSFTAGPNTQYF. CDR3 DNA sequence: TGTGCCAGCAGCTTTACGGCGGGCCCAAATACGCAGTATTTT.

This clonotype appeared many times. The chain uses TRBV19 and TRBJ2-7; 7 bases fit TRBD2. The CDR3 runs 13 residues. The germline gives CDR1 LNHDA, CDR2 SQIVND (reference sequence). J gave up 2 bases and V 9 bases, and 7 bases lay outside the gene matches. The CDR3 sequence is CASGAGRAYEQYF. In nucleotides, the CDR3 is TGTGCCAGCGGAGCGGGGAGGGCCTACGAGCAGTACTTC.

V gene TRBV10-2 combines with J gene TRBJ2-7; 7 bases match TRBD2. V was clipped by 6 bases and J by 0 bases; unmatched bases: 11. Germline CDR1 and CDR2: WSHSY and SAAADI. The CDR3 has 16 residues. CDR3: CASSAIGGGRSYEQYF. CDR3 DNA: TGCGCCAGCAGCGCAATCGGCGGGGGACGCTCCTACGAGCAGTACTTC.

This clonotype came up many times. The V call is TRBV9, the J call TRBJ2-1; 12 positions match TRBD2. Germline-derived CDR1 and CDR2 are SGDLS and YYNGEE. The CDR3 totals 16 residues. The V gene end was trimmed by 4 bases and the J gene end by 7 bases; junction bases not matched to a gene: 9. As DNA, the CDR3 is TGTGCCAGCAGCCCCCGACTAGCGGGAGCCAGTAATGAGCAGTTCTTC. Amino acid sequence: CASSPRLAGASNEQFF.

This clonotype was observed a handful of times. The genes are TRBV28 and TRBJ2-1, with unresolved D. The V and J ends lost 6 bases and 3 bases respectively, with 12 bases between them. Germline CDR1 is MDHEN and CDR2 is SYDVKM. This CDR3 comprises 14 residues. Here the CDR3 reads CASSRMYYYNEQFF. The CDR3 bases are TGTGCCAGCAGCCGAATGTACTACTACAATGAGCAGTTCTTC.

In this sample, this clonotype turned up many times. J is TRBJ2-3 and V is TRBV27; D may be TRBD1 or TRBD2 (6 bases each). The germline gives CDR1 MNHEY, CDR2 SMNVEV (reference sequence). V lost 5 bases and J lost 4, with 16 bases in between. The CDR3 is 15 residues long. CDR3 sequence (DNA): TGTGCCAGCAGTACCAGGGAGAGGGGGGCAGATACGCAGTATTTT. It is translated as CASSTRERGADTQYF.

This rearrangement joins TRBV9 to TRBJ2-1; D may be TRBD2 (6 bases). CDR1 and CDR2 from the germline V gene are SGDLS and YYNGEE. This CDR3 spans 14 amino acids. The V gene lost 4 bases and the J gene lost 9 bases, with 17 bases spanning the gap. The chain's CDR3 is CASSPRRVGGEQFF. CDR3 nucleotides: TGTGCCAGCAGCCCACGACGCGTCGGGGGTGAGCAGTTCTTC.

A few counts support this clonotype. The CDR3 reads CASSGYRGGTEAFF. CDR3 sequence (DNA): TGTGCCAGCAGCGGATACAGGGGTGGAACTGAAGCTTTCTTT. V gene TRBV9 combines with J gene TRBJ1-1; 7 positions agree with TRBD1. J lost 5 bases, V lost 3 bases, and 7 bases had no gene match. Looked up from germline, CDR1 is SGDLS and CDR2 is YYNGEE. This CDR3 comprises 14 residues.

V is TRBV30 and J is TRBJ2-3; tentative D call: TRBD1 (6 bases). The CDR3 consists of 13 residues. Trimming cost V 4 bases and J 3 bases, with 11 bases left between them. CDR1 and CDR2 (germline): GTSNPN, SVGIG (reference sequence). Written as DNA, the CDR3 is TGTGCCTGGACAGGGGATGGAACAGATACGCAGTATTTT. Translating it yields CAWTGDGTDTQYF.

This clonotype was seen a handful of times. The rearrangement uses TRBV11-2 and TRBJ1-1; D may be TRBD1 (5 bases). V was cut by 3 bases and J by 0 bases, with 11 bases left in between. This CDR3 has 15 amino acids. Germline CDR1 is SGHAT and CDR2 is FQNNGV. CDR3 sequence: CASSFGGFMNTEAFF. DNA for the CDR3: TGTGCCAGCAGCTTTGGGGGTTTCATGAACACTGAAGCTTTCTTT.

J is TRBJ2-3 and V is TRBV5-1; unclear D gene. This CDR3 has 13 residues. CDR1 and CDR2 (germline): SGHRS, YFSETQ. The germline V and J ends were trimmed by 5 bases and 0 bases, with 7 bases remaining between them. The CDR3 region is CASSESSTDTQYF. CDR3 nucleotide sequence: TGCGCCAGCAGTGAATCTAGCACAGATACGCAGTATTTT.

This clonotype was detected ten times or more. The chain has TRBV18 and TRBJ2-5; 7 nucleotides agree with TRBD1. This CDR3 has 13 residues. The J segment lost 3 bases and the V segment lost 3 bases, leaving 1 base of the junction unmatched. Germline V lookup: CDR1 KGHSH, CDR2 LQKENI. The CDR3 spells CASSPGQEETQYF. CDR3 bases: TGTGCCAGCTCACCCGGACAGGAAGAGACCCAGTACTTC.